The present T cell receptor beta chain was sequenced within a study of cytomegalovirus exposure and HLA in healthy donors. Study background: Prior work identified around 100 million unique TCR beta sequences in 150 million to 200 million T cells. Findings and caveats of the study: About 87% or about 30% of the time was how often most TCR beta V segments were productive, according to an earlier analysis. Whilst most TCR sequences proved rare, a subset of public TCRs occurred across many donors. Later analysis placed DRB1 highest and HLA-C lowest in TCR association rates, which differed by HLA locus.

Primers: 60 Vbeta forward and 13 Jbeta reverse. Assay: immunoSEQ multiplex PCR; the TCRdb copy retains only in-frame clones and omits some. The repertoire consists of about 61,000 clones, with more than 80% occurring once and the leading ten covering less than 1.6%. To note about this clone: Its antigen is still unknown.

CDR1 MDHEN and CDR2 SYDVKM come from the germline V gene. This CDR3 has 15 residues. Trimming removed 2 bases from V and 2 bases from J; junction bases left unmatched: 3. V and J are TRBV28 and TRBJ2-7; 10 bases align to TRBD2. This receptor was obtained from a man younger than 40 in good health and CMV-seropositive. The specimen was PBMCs. DNA of the CDR3: TGTGCCAGCAGTTTAGCTAGCGGGGGAACCTACGAGCAGTACTTC. This encodes CASSLASGGTYEQYF. The whole variable domain, remainder taken from reference TRBV28 and TRBJ2-7, is DVKVTQSSRYLVKRTGEKVFLECVQDMDHENMFWYRQDPGLGLRLIYFSYDVKMKEKGDIPEGYSVSREKKERFSLILESASTNQTSMYLCASSLASGGTYEQYFGPGTRLTVT.